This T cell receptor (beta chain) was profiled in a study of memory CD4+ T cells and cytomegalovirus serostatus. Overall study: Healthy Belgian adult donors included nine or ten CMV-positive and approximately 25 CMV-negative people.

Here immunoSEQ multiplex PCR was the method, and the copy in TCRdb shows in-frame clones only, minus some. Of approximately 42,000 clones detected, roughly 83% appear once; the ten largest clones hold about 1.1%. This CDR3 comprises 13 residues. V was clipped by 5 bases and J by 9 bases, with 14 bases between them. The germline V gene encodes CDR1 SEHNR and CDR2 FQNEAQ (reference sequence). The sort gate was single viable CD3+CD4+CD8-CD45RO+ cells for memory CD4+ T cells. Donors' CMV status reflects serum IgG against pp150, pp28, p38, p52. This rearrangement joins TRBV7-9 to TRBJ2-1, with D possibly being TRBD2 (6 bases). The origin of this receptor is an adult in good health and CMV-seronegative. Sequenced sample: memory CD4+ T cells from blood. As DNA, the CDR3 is TGTGCCAGCAGCGCGACGGGGGTGACTGAGCAGTTCTTC. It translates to CASSATGVTEQFF.